Listed below are T cell receptor beta chains from one sample, sequenced in a study of cytomegalovirus exposure and HLA in healthy donors. The assay was immunoSEQ multiplex PCR, and TCRdb's table has in-frame clones only and misses some. The sample has 150,000 to 200,000 clones; around four fifths are singletons. The specimen sequenced was PBMCs. All receptors derive from a man aged 30 to 45 in good health and CMV-seropositive. CDR3s include the opening cysteine and the closing phenylalanine or tryptophan. Fields, in order: J gene, V gene, CDR3 protein.

TRBJ1-6	TRBV4-3	CASSQEIAGGNSPLHF
TRBJ2-3	TRBV6-5	CASTPSGETDTQYF
TRBJ1-1	TRBV4-3	CASSQDWEGLNTEAFF
TRBJ2-5	TRBV10-2	CASSESGDFETQYF
TRBJ2-1	TRBV29-1	CSVVSGGGFDEQFF
TRBJ1-4	TRBV6-5	CASSYVLREKLFF
TRBJ2-1	TRBV7-2	CASSLDRADEQFF
TRBJ1-1	TRBV6-5	CASSLLGGNTEAFF
TRBJ1-1	TRBV15	CATSEGREAFF
TRBJ1-2	TRBV12-5	CASGPGSSPNYGYTF
TRBJ2-1	TRBV15	CATRGNEQFF
TRBJ2-7	TRBV7-9	CASSLGGQVQYF
TRBJ1-5	TRBV11-1	CASSLRENQPQHF
TRBJ2-7	TRBV7-9	CASSFFAGTGEQYF
TRBJ1-5	TRBV27	CASSLAGAAQPQHF
TRBJ2-2	TRBV27	CASSLTGGLAGELFF
TRBJ1-2	TRBV20-1	CSAHNYGYTF
TRBJ2-3	TRBV7-8	CASSLVDTTQYF
TRBJ1-6	TRBV5-1	CASSLDARGYNSPLHF
TRBJ2-7	TRBV7-2	CASSLAGTGAGEQYF
TRBJ1-3	TRBV5-4	CASSLVGTAGNTIYF
TRBJ2-7	TRBV27	CASSMRQGGVYEQYF
TRBJ2-7	TRBV19	CASSMGTGLSPGGREQYF
TRBJ2-3	TRBV12-5	CASGPITGKWADTQYF
TRBJ1-1	TRBV12-5	CASGLVVFQGTEAFF
TRBJ1-3	TRBV29-1	CSVNRVERNTIYF
TRBJ1-1	TRBV29-1	CSVVRGDFQNTEAFF
TRBJ1-5	TRBV10-3	CAISELGSGGQQPQHF
TRBJ1-4	TRBV30	CAWSPGTGSNEKLFF
TRBJ2-3	TRBV29-1	CSVEMGPPDMQYF
TRBJ1-1	TRBV29-1	CSVPGQQTEAFF
TRBJ2-7	TRBV29-1	CSVETGSYEQYF
TRBJ1-1	TRBV2	CASIMGREAFF
TRBJ2-7	TRBV15	CATSRVLGGQGNYEQYF
TRBJ1-2	TRBV14	CASSQTLRAVGYTF
TRBJ1-2	TRBV9	CASSGARDGYTF
TRBJ2-7	TRBV19	CASSPDREWSYEQYF
TRBJ2-7	TRBV6-6	CASSGLSYEQYF
TRBJ1-2	TRBV27	CASSLRGQGNYGYTF
TRBJ2-5	TRBV6-5	CASSYIREETQYF
TRBJ2-7	TRBV5-6	CASSFGGSYEQYF
TRBJ2-1	TRBV28	CASSLDSYNEQFF
TRBJ1-2	TRBV5-4	CASSLSLGQGNAGYTF
TRBJ2-2	TRBV2	CASSQQGSNTGELFF
TRBJ2-7	TRBV7-2	CASSWRPLAGGSSSYEQYF
TRBJ1-1	TRBV19	CASSILGTGNTEAFF
TRBJ2-5	TRBV11-3	CASSSTWASQETQYF
TRBJ2-1	TRBV29-1	CSVWGGEMNEQFF
TRBJ2-4	TRBV5-1	CASSLGLAGVAKNIQYF
TRBJ2-7	TRBV7-2	CASSSQGSAVSVYEQYF
TRBJ2-7	TRBV27	CASSFLGLISYEQYF
TRBJ2-7	TRBV4-1	CASSRTSPLSYEQYF
TRBJ2-2	TRBV7-9	CAPDRGTGELFF
TRBJ1-2	TRBV7-3	CASSPPRAKGAPATF
TRBJ2-3	TRBV4-3	CASSQRLTTTTDTQYF
TRBJ2-1	TRBV11-2	CASSIENNEQFF
TRBJ1-4	TRBV7-3	CASSRTGGTNEKLFF